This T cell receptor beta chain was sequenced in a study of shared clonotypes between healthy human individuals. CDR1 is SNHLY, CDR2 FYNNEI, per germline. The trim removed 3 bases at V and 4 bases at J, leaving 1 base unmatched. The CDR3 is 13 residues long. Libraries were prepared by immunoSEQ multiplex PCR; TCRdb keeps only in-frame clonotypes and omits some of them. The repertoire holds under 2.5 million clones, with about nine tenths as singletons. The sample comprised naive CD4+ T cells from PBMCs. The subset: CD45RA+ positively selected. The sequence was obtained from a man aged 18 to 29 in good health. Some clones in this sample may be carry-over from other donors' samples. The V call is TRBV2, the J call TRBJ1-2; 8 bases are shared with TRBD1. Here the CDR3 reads CASSDRGPYGYTF. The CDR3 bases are TGTGCCAGCAGTGACAGGGGGCCCTATGGCTACACCTTC.